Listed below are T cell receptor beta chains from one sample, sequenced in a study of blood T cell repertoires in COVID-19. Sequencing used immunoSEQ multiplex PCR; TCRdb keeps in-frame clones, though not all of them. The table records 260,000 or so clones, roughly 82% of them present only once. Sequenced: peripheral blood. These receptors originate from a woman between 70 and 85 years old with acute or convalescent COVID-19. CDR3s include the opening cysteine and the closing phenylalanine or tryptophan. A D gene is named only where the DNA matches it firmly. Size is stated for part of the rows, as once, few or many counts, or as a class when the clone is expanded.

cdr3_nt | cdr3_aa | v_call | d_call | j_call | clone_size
TGTGCCAGTAGTATAGAAGGGGTTCGTTCACAGCCCCAGCATTTT | CASSIEGVRSQPQHF | TRBV19 | NA | TRBJ1-5 | NA
TGTGCCAGCAGTTTTAGGACAGTGAATAATTCACCCCTCCACTTT | CASSFRTVNNSPLHF | TRBV27 | NA | TRBJ1-6 | NA
TGTGCCAGCAGCCCGGAGGGGACAGGATTCAACGAGCAGTTCTTC | CASSPEGTGFNEQFF | TRBV5-5 | TRBD1 | TRBJ2-1 | NA
TGTGCCAGCAGCAAAGAAAATCTGGGGGCGAAATCACCCCTCCACTTT | CASSKENLGAKSPLHF | TRBV21-1 | NA | TRBJ1-6 | NA
TGTGCCACCCAAAGCTCAGGGAGGAACTTGAACACTGAAGCTTTCTTT | CATQSSGRNLNTEAFF | TRBV19 | NA | TRBJ1-1 | NA
TGTGCCAGCAGCCCCAGGGTGACGGATGAAAAACTGTTTTTT | CASSPRVTDEKLFF | TRBV14 | NA | TRBJ1-4 | NA
TGTGCCAGCAGCCGTGGACAGGGACCTGAAAAACTGTTTTTT | CASSRGQGPEKLFF | TRBV6-2/TRBV6-3 | TRBD1 | TRBJ1-4 | once
TGTGCCAGTAGTATAACCCCCTGGAGGGAGACCCAGTACTTC | CASSITPWRETQYF | TRBV19 | NA | TRBJ2-5 | NA
TGTGCCATCAGTGAGTCTGCAGGGGGTAGTTCACCCCTCCACTTT | CAISESAGGSSPLHF | TRBV10-3 | TRBD1 | TRBJ1-6 | NA
TGTGCCAGTAGATCGGCAGGGGTTGGCAATCAGCCCCAGCATTTT | CASRSAGVGNQPQHF | TRBV19 | NA | TRBJ1-5 | NA
TGTGCCAGCAGACCGACAGGAACCCCTAATCAGCCCCAGCATTTT | CASRPTGTPNQPQHF | TRBV28 | NA | TRBJ1-5 | NA
TGTGCCAGCCGACAGGCCCATAATTCACCCCTCCACTTT | CASRQAHNSPLHF | TRBV28 | NA | TRBJ1-6 | NA
TGTGCCAGCACTCCGGGGACAGGGTCCTTCTACGAGCAGTACTTC | CASTPGTGSFYEQYF | TRBV11-2 | TRBD1 | TRBJ2-7 | NA
TGTGCCAGTAGTGCAGGGTTTAGGGAGACCCAGTACTTC | CASSAGFRETQYF | TRBV19 | NA | TRBJ2-5 | NA
TGCGCCAGCAGCCAAGATCCTACGGGTAATCAGCCCCAGCATTTT | CASSQDPTGNQPQHF | TRBV4-3 | NA | TRBJ1-5 | NA
TGTGCCAGCAGCTCTAGCATCCATGAGCAGTTCTTC | CASSSSIHEQFF | TRBV7-2 | NA | TRBJ2-1 | once
TGTGCCAGCAGTCCACAGGGGAACTATGGCTACACCTTC | CASSPQGNYGYTF | TRBV6-5 | TRBD1 | TRBJ1-2 | NA
TGTGCCAGCAGCGTCGAAACAGGGGCCGGGGAGCTGTTTTTT | CASSVETGAGELFF | TRBV9 | TRBD1 | TRBJ2-2 | NA
TGTGCCAGCAGTTACTCAACGGGACAGATCACAGATACGCAGTATTTT | CASSYSTGQITDTQYF | TRBV6-5 | TRBD1 | TRBJ2-3 | NA
TGTGCCAGCAGCCAAGAATGGGCGGGGTACAATGAGCAGTTCTTC | CASSQEWAGYNEQFF | TRBV3-1/TRBV3-2 | NA | TRBJ2-1 | NA
TGCGCCAGCAGCCAACAGGGGGCCGATAATTCACCCCTCCACTTT | CASSQQGADNSPLHF | TRBV4-3 | TRBD1 | TRBJ1-6 | once
TGTGCCAGCAGCTTATCAGGGGACAGGAACACTGAAGCTTTCTTT | CASSLSGDRNTEAFF | TRBV7-9 | TRBD1 | TRBJ1-1 | NA
TGTGCCAGCAGCTCGGGTGGAGGGTCTTACAATGAGCAGTTCTTC | CASSSGGGSYNEQFF | TRBV5-4 | NA | TRBJ2-1 | NA
TGTGCCAGCAGCCTGTCGGGACTAGCGGGCGGAGAGACCCAGTACTTC | CASSLSGLAGGETQYF | TRBV3-1/TRBV3-2 | TRBD2 | TRBJ2-5 | NA
TGTGCCAGCGGGACTAGCGGGGGGGCCCCCCGGAGTGAGCAGTTCTTC | CASGTSGGAPRSEQFF | TRBV19 | TRBD2 | TRBJ2-1 | few
TGCGCCAGCAGCTTCGACTTATCTACGCAGTATTTT | CASSFDLSTQYF | TRBV5-1 | NA | TRBJ2-3 | NA
TGTGCCAGCAGCCCCTGGGGACAGGCGAATGAAAAACTGTTTTTT | CASSPWGQANEKLFF | TRBV7-9 | TRBD1 | TRBJ1-4 | NA
TGTGCCAGCAGCGATTTATTCACGGGGACAGACAATCAGCCCCAGCATTTT | CASSDLFTGTDNQPQHF | TRBV5-5 | TRBD1 | TRBJ1-5 | NA
TGTGCCAGCTCACCTGGGACAGGGGGCTCCTATTCACCCCTCCACTTT | CASSPGTGGSYSPLHF | TRBV18 | TRBD1 | TRBJ1-6 | NA
TGCAGCGTAAGGGACTACCCCTACGAGCAGTACTTC | CSVRDYPYEQYF | TRBV29-1 | TRBD2 | TRBJ2-7 | NA
TGTGCCAGTAGTATAGGGACAGAGAATTCACCCCTCCACTTT | CASSIGTENSPLHF | TRBV19 | NA | TRBJ1-6 | NA
TGTGCCAGCAGTGGGTATGCGGGGAGCTCCTACGAGCAGTACTTC | CASSGYAGSSYEQYF | TRBV6-6 | NA | TRBJ2-7 | NA
TGTGCCACCCTCCCGACAGCCGAGACCCAGTACTTC | CATLPTAETQYF | TRBV10-3 | NA | TRBJ2-5 | NA
TGTGCCAGCAGCTCGGACAGGGGCAACTATGGCTACACCTTC | CASSSDRGNYGYTF | TRBV7-2 | TRBD1 | TRBJ1-2 | few
TGTGCCAGCAGCTTTTCACCAGGGGTCGGCTACACCTTC | CASSFSPGVGYTF | TRBV5-5 | NA | TRBJ1-2 | few
TGCGCCAGCAGCCAAGACTCCGGACAGGTTTGGAATGAGCAGTTCTTC | CASSQDSGQVWNEQFF | TRBV4-1 | TRBD1 | TRBJ2-1 | NA
TGTGCCAGCAGTTACTCGATTTCAAGGACAGGCACTAACTATGGCTACACCTTC | CASSYSISRTGTNYGYTF | TRBV6-2/TRBV6-3 | TRBD1 | TRBJ1-2 | NA
TGTGCCAGCAGCCCTAATTATGCAGCGGGGGGTTTTACCGGGGAGCTGTTTTTT | CASSPNYAAGGFTGELFF | TRBV3-1/TRBV3-2 | TRBD2 | TRBJ2-2 | NA
TGTGCCAGCAGCCAGGGACAGGGAAACTATGGCTACACCTTC | CASSQGQGNYGYTF | TRBV5-4 | TRBD1 | TRBJ1-2 | NA
TGCGCCAGCAGTCCGAACCGGTACCTCTCTGGGGCCAACGTCCTGACTTTC | CASSPNRYLSGANVLTF | TRBV5-1 | NA | TRBJ2-6 | NA
TGTGCCACCGGAATCACAGGGACTAATTCACCCCTCCACTTT | CATGITGTNSPLHF | TRBV7-2 | NA | TRBJ1-6 | NA
TGTGCCATCAGTGACGACAGAACGAACACTGAAGCTTTCTTT | CAISDDRTNTEAFF | TRBV10-3 | NA | TRBJ1-1 | NA
TGTGCCAGCAGCCCCCGGACAGGGACCTACGAGCAGTACTTC | CASSPRTGTYEQYF | TRBV9 | TRBD1 | TRBJ2-7 | NA
TGTGCCAGCAGCTTAGGTAGGGCAGTCGGGGGGGCTGAAGCTTTCTTT | CASSLGRAVGGAEAFF | TRBV7-2 | NA | TRBJ1-1 | NA
TGTGCCAGCAGCTTCCAGGGGGCCTACGAGCAGTACTTC | CASSFQGAYEQYF | TRBV7-2 | TRBD1 | TRBJ2-7 | NA